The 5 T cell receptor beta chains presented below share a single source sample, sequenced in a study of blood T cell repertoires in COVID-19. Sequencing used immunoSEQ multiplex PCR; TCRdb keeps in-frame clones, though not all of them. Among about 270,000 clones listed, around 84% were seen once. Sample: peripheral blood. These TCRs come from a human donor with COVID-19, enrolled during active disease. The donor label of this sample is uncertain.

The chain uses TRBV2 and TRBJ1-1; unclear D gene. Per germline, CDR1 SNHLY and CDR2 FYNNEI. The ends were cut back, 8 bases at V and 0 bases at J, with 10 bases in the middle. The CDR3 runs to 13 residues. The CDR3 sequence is CASGREVNTEAFF. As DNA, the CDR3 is TGTGCCAGCGGGAGGGAAGTGAACACTGAAGCTTTCTTT.

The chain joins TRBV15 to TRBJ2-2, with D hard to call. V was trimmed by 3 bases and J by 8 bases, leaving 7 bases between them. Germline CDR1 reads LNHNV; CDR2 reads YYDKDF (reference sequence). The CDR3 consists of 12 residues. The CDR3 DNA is TGTGCCACCAGCAGTTTCAGAGGGGAGCTGTTTTTT. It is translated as CATSSFRGELFF. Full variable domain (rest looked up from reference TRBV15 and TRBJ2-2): DAMVIQNPRYQVTQFGKPVTLSCSQTLNHNVMYWYQQKSSQAPKLLFHYYDKDFNNEADTPDNFQSRRPNTSFCFLDIRSPGLGDTAMYLCATSSFRGELFFGEGSRLTVL.

This chain's CDR3 is CASRAAGGAQYF. The CDR3 DNA reads TGTGCCAGCAGAGCGGCCGGGGGGGCCCAGTACTTC. The genes are TRBV27 and TRBJ2-5, with 8 bases matching TRBD2. The junction had 6 bases not matched to a gene; V was cut back by 6 bases and J by 9 bases. CDR1 is MNHEY and CDR2 is SMNVEV in the germline V gene (reference sequence). This CDR3 region has 12 residues.

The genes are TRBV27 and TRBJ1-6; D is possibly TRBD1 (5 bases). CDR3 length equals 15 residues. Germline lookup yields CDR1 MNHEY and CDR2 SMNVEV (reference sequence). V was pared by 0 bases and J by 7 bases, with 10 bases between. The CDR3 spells CASSLSQGVNSPLHF. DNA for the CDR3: TGTGCCAGCAGTTTATCCCAAGGGGTAAATTCACCCCTCCACTTT.

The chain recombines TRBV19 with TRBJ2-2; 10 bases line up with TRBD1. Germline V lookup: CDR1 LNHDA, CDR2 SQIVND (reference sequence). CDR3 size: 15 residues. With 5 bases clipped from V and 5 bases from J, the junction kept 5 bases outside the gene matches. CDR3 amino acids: CASSHGTGVTGELFF. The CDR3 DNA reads TGTGCCAGTAGTCACGGGACAGGGGTAACCGGGGAGCTGTTTTTT.